A single TCR beta chain is shown here with its context. Its antigen is not identified. Per the germline V gene, CDR1 is SGHTA and CDR2 is FQGNSA. Trimming took off 6 bases at V and 9 bases at J, with 9 bases between the two ends. This CDR3 has 12 amino acids. These data come from a study of beta chain features in type 1 diabetes. Reverse transcription of all isolated RNA meant that expressed TCRB transcripts were sequenced. Produced via immunoSEQ multiplex PCR; TCRdb's table is partial and in-frame only. Among some 640,000 clones, around 15% were seen once, and the ten largest hold around 0.04%. General study points: Within each of all four CD4+ subsets, Type 1 diabetes patients had TCRB CDR3s that were moderately but significantly shorter. Sequencing from cDNA could over-represent high-TCR-expressing cells.

Cells sorted by CD45RO/CCR7/CD25/CD127/CD95/CD27 comprised CD4+ naive, central memory, regulatory and stem cell-like memory cells. The source of this sequence is a man between 18 and 29 years old with type 1 diabetes. The J gene is TRBJ1-6, the V gene TRBV7-2; D uncertain. Sample: naive CD4+ T cells from blood. This CDR3 is CASSLLVSPLHF. CDR3 sequence (DNA): TGTGCCAGCAGTCTCTTGGTTTCACCCCTCCACTTT.